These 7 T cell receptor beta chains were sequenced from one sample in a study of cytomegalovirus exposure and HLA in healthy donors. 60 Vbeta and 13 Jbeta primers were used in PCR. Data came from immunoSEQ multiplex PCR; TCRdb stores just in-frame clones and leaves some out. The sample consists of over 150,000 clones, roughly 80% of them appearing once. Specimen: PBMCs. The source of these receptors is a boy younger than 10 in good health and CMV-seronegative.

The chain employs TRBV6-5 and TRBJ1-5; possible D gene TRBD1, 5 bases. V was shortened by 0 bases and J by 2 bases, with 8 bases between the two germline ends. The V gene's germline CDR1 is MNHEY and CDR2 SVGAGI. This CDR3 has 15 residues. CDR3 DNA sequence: TGTGCCAGCAGTTACTCGGGGCAGGGCAATCAGCCCCAGCATTTT. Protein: CASSYSGQGNQPQHF.

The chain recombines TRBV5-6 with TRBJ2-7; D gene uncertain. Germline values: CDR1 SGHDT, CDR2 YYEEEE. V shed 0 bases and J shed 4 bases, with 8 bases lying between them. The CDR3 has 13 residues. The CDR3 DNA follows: TGTGCCAGCAGCTTGGGCGCGGTTTACGAGCAGTACTTC. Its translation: CASSLGAVYEQYF. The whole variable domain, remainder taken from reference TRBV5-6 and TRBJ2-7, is DAGVTQSPTHLIKTRGQQVTLRCSPKSGHDTVSWYQQALGQGPQFIFQYYEEEERQRGNFPDRFSGHQFPNYSSELNVNALLLGDSALYLCASSLGAVYEQYFGPGTRLTVT.

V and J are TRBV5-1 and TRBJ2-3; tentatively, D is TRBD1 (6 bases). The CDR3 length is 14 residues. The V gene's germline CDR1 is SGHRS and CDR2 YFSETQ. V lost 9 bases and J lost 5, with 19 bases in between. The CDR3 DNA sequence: TGCGCCACCAAGGATGGGGGCCAAGGAGATACGCAGTATTTT. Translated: CATKDGGQGDTQYF. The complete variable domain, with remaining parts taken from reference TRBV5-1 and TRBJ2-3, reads KAGVTQTPRYLIKTRGQQVTLSCSPISGHRSVSWYQQTPGQGLQFLFEYFSETQRNKGNFPGRFSGRQFSNSRSEMNVSTLELGDSALYLCATKDGGQGDTQYFGPGTRLTVL.

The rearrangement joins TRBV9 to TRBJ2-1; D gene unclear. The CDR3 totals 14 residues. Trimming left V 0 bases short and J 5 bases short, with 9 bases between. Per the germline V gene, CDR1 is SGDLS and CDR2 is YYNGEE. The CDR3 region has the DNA TGTGCCAGCAGCGTAGGCCAGTCTGACAATGAGCAGTTCTTC. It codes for CASSVGQSDNEQFF.

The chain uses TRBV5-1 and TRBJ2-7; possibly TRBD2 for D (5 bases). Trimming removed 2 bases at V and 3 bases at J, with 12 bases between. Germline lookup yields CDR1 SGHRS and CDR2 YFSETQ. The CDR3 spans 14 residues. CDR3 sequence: CASSFHPGSYEQYF. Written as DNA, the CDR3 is TGCGCCAGCAGCTTCCACCCGGGGAGCTACGAGCAGTACTTC.

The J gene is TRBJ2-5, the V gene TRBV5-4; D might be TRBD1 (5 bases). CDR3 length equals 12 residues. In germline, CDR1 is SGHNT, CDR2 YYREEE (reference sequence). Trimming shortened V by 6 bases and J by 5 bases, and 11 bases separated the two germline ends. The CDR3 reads CASTSPGETQYF. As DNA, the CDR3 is TGTGCCAGCACCTCCCCAGGGGAGACCCAGTACTTC.

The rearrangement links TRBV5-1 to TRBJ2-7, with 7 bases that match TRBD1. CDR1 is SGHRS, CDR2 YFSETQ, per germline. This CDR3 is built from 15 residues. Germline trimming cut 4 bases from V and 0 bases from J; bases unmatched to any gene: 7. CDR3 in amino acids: CASSARDSSSYEQYF. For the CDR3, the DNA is TGCGCCAGCAGCGCTAGGGACAGTAGCTCCTACGAGCAGTACTTC.